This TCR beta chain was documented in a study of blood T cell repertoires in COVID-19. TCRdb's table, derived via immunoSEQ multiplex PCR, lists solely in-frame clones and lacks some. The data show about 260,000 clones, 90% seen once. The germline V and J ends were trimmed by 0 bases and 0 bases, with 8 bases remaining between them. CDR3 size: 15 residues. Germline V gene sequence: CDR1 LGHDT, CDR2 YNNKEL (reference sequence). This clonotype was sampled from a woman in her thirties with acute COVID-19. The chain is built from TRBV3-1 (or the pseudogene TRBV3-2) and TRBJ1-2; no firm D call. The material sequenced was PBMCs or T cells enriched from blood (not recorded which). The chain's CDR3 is CASSQDPTANYGYTF. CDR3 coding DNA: TGTGCCAGCAGCCAAGATCCAACAGCTAACTATGGCTACACCTTC.